This T cell receptor (beta chain) was observed in a study of STAT3 mutations in large granular lymphocyte leukemia. Study-wide context: Roughly half the longitudinally sequenced T-LGLL patients had canonical STAT3 mutations.

TCRdb keeps only in-frame clones here, not all; method: immunoSEQ multiplex PCR. The sample lists 20,000 to 30,000 clones; approximately 94% were seen once. Trimming took off 3 bases at V and 2 bases at J, with 10 bases between the two ends. The CDR3 covers 14 residues. Germline V gene sequence: CDR1 LNHDA, CDR2 SQIVND (reference sequence). Of note for this clone: What it recognizes is unknown.

Overall study results and limits: After therapy, about 35% of the 18 patients switched clonotypes, all new clones STAT3 wild type. Every T-LGLL patient had at least one immunodominant TCRbeta clonotype.

This TCR was sampled from a man in his forties with T-cell large granular lymphocyte leukemia. Some clones in this sample may be carry-over from other donors' samples. J is TRBJ1-2 and V is TRBV19, with D unclear. The sample comprised peripheral blood mononuclear cells. CDR3 nucleotides: TGTGCCAGTAGTATGGGGATCGGGAACTATGGCTACACCTTC. Amino acid sequence: CASSMGIGNYGYTF.